This TCR beta chain was captured by sequencing in a study of shared clonotypes between healthy human individuals. Clones were read by immunoSEQ multiplex PCR, and TCRdb kept only the in-frame ones, dropping some. The table lists about 2 million clones, around 95% of them singletons, with 0.1% to 0.15% in the top ten. The study, taken as a whole, reports: Large sequencing depth failed to make sorted-subset sequencing complete, rarefaction showed. It was the non-shared clonotypes that had lower generation probabilities than clonotypes shared by all four donors.

With regard to this clone: The antigen is unknown.

This CDR3 comprises 16 residues. Germline trimming cut 4 bases from V and 4 bases from J; bases unmatched to any gene: 10. Germline CDR1 KGHSH, CDR2 LQKENI. The sequence was obtained from a young man in good health. V is TRBV18 and J is TRBJ2-7; the match to TRBD1 covers 10 bases. Sequencing was carried out using naive CD4+ T cells sorted from blood. Subset noted: CD45RA+ positively selected. This CDR3 is CASSLRPGTGDYEQYF. In nucleotides, the CDR3 is TGTGCCAGCTCACTCCGCCCCGGGACAGGGGATTACGAGCAGTACTTC.